The entry that follows covers one T cell receptor (beta chain) sequence. The data originate from a study of T cell responses to AZD1222 COVID-19 vaccine. Germline V gene data show CDR1 as LGHDT and CDR2 as YNNKEL (reference sequence). The CDR3 contains 13 residues. V was trimmed by 1 base and J by 3 bases, leaving 4 bases between them. Some clones are missing from TCRdb's copy, which holds only in-frame ones; the method was immunoSEQ multiplex PCR. Of approximately 110,000 clones listed, more than 80% were seen once; the top ten hold around 4.4%. The sequence derives from an adult who received the AZD1222 COVID-19 vaccine. The chain links TRBV3-1 (or the pseudogene TRBV3-2) to TRBJ1-3; no reliable D call. This sample comprised peripheral blood, obtained 28 days after the second AZD1222 dose. The CDR3 nucleotides are TGTGCCAGCAGCCAAGTAGTTGGAAACACCATATATTTT. The encoded protein is CASSQVVGNTIYF.